This T cell receptor beta chain was identified in a study of blood T cell repertoires in COVID-19. Across the study: From the United States, Italy and Spain came samples of acute and convalescent COVID-19. T cells, B-cell-depleted T cells, or PBMCs supplied cDNA or gDNA.

Per the authors' pipeline: Nucleated cell counts were estimated from reference gene primer amplification. Clones were sequenced by immunoSEQ multiplex PCR, and TCRdb holds only the in-frame ones, with some missing. Clonal size and the V and J genes are those of that table, whereas D and trimming came from the DNA. The sample holds over 150,000 clones, approximately 86% seen once. Trimming shortened V by 5 bases and J by 7 bases, and 12 bases separated the two germline ends. Germline V lookup: CDR1 SGHVS, CDR2 FQNEAQ. CDR3 length: 12 amino acids. The TCR comes from a man aged 35 to 55 with active or convalescent COVID-19. This chain joins TRBV7-8 and TRBJ2-7; D is possibly TRBD1 (5 bases). The sample was peripheral blood. The CDR3 DNA is TGTGCCAGCAGCAAGACAGAGAGGGAGCAGTACTTC. Its protein product is CASSKTEREQYF.